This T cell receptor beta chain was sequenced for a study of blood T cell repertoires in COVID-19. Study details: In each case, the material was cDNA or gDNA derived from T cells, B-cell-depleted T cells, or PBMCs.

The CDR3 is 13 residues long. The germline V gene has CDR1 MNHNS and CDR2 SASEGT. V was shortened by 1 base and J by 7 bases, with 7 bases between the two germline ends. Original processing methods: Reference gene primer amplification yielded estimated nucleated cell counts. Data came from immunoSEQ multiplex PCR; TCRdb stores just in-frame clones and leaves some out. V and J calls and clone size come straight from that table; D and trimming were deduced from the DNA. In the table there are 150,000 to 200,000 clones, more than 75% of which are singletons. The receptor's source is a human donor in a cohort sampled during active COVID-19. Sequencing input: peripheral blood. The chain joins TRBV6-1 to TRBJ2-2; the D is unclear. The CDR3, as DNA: TGTGCCAGCAGTGAAGGACGGGTCGGGGAGCTGTTTTTT. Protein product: CASSEGRVGELFF.